The entry below gives a single T cell receptor (beta chain) sequence along with its context. Clones were sequenced by immunoSEQ multiplex PCR, and TCRdb holds only the in-frame ones, with some missing. Of about 75,000 clones in the sample, approximately 94% are singletons; the top ten hold approximately 5.7%. The germline V gene has CDR1 GTSNPN and CDR2 SVGIG (reference sequence). This CDR3 has 15 amino acids. Trimming took 0 bases from V and 2 from J, leaving 12 bases between them. This entry is derived from a study of control samples from healthy donors and cancer patients. Sample: blood. The chain couples TRBV30 to TRBJ2-3; D gene ambiguous. This TCR was sampled from a woman aged 40 to 55 in good health. The CDR3 region has the DNA TGTGCCTGGAGTGTATCTGCCGACTCCACAGATACGCAGTATTTT. As protein: CAWSVSADSTDTQYF.